These 10 T cell receptor beta chains share one sample of origin, sequenced in a study of blood T cells in healthy people across ages. A sample-barcoded 5' primer and a J-beta primer mix were used in a second PCR of about 7 to 11 cycles. TCRdb passed the 5' RACE reads through MiXCR, listing each CDR3 protein once. This sample carries approximately 1,700,000 distinct CDR3 sequences, approximately 39% of them seen once, and the ten largest clones take roughly 23%. The sample was blood. These receptor sequences come from a human donor in good health.

The table lists this clonotype with a few counts. The V gene is TRBV7-9, the J gene TRBJ2-7; D is perhaps TRBD1 or TRBD2 (5 bases each). The CDR3 is 13 amino acids. Germline assignment: CDR1 SEHNR and CDR2 FQNEAQ (reference sequence). The ends were cut back, 4 bases at V and 2 bases at J, with 9 bases in the middle. The CDR3 region is CASSWGSPYEQYF. The CDR3 DNA sequence: TGTGCCAGCAGCTGGGGGTCACCCTACGAGCAGTACTTC. The variable domain in full, completed from reference TRBV7-9 and TRBJ2-7, reads DTGVSQNPRHKITKRGQNVTFRCDPISEHNRLYWYRQTLGQGPEFLTYFQNEAQLEKSRLLSDRFSAERPKGSFSTLEIQRTEQGDSAMYLCASSWGSPYEQYFGPGTRLTVT.

This clonotype was detected a few times. The chain carries TRBV20-1 and TRBJ1-4; D ambiguous. The length of the CDR3 is 12 residues. V lost 6 bases and J lost 5, with 10 bases in between. The V gene's germline CDR1 is DFQATT and CDR2 SNEGSKA (reference sequence). The CDR3 nucleotides read TGCAGTGCCTCAAGGAGAAATGAAAAACTGTTTTTT. Its protein is CSASRRNEKLFF.

The rearrangement links TRBV29-1 to TRBJ2-7, with 11 positions matching TRBD2. V dropped 7 bases and J dropped 3; count of bases not matched to a gene: 11. This CDR3 has 15 residues. Germline CDR1 is SQVTM and CDR2 is ANQGSEA. The CDR3 coding sequence is TGCAGCGCTCAAAGGGAGACTAGCGGGGTCTACGAGCAGTACTTC. Translating it yields CSAQRETSGVYEQYF.

This clonotype has just a few counts. Here the CDR3 DNA reads TGTGCCAGCAGTACCGGGCCCCCTGATACGCAGTATTTT. Protein: CASSTGPPDTQYF. V is TRBV12-3 or TRBV12-4 and J is TRBJ2-3, with D unresolved. Trimming cost V 5 bases and J 6 bases, with 12 bases left between them. This CDR3 comprises 13 residues.

This clonotype was picked up a small number of times. V is TRBV15 and J is TRBJ1-5; 7 bases agree with TRBD1. Trimming took 0 bases from V and 0 from J; bases not matched to a gene: 20. The CDR3 spans 22 residues. Germline V gene sequence: CDR1 LNHNV, CDR2 YYDKDF (reference sequence). The CDR3 protein is CATSRDQRGGLEGTDSNQPQHF. In DNA form, the CDR3 reads TGTGCCACCAGCAGAGACCAACGGGGGGGACTAGAAGGGACAGATAGCAATCAGCCCCAGCATTTT.

This clonotype was picked up one time. One junction end disagrees with the germline gene, perhaps due to a read error. The rearrangement links TRBV12-3 or TRBV12-4 to TRBJ2-1, with D possibly TRBD1 on 5 matching bases. CDR3 length: 13 amino acids. Here the CDR3 reads CAGSLQGDNEQFF. CDR3 DNA sequence: TGTGCCGGCAGTTTGCAGGGTGACAATGAGCAGTTCTTC.

The sample holds a few counts of this clonotype. The J gene is TRBJ2-4, the V gene TRBV6-2 or TRBV6-3; D ambiguous. The CDR3 consists of 16 residues. With 5 bases removed from V and 0 bases from J, the gap between germline ends came to 14 bases. Germline CDR1 is MNHEY and CDR2 is SVGEGT. The CDR3 loop is CASSQYFSRAKNIQYF. DNA for the CDR3: TGTGCCAGCAGTCAATATTTTTCAAGAGCCAAAAACATTCAGTACTTC.

The chain recombines TRBV20-1 with TRBJ2-7, with no clear D. The V end lost 6 bases, the J end lost 7 bases, and 19 bases lay between the germline ends. The V gene's germline CDR1 is DFQATT and CDR2 SNEGSKA (reference sequence). The CDR3 length is 13 residues. CDR3 protein: CSAKVPALGEQYF. CDR3 nucleotides: TGCAGTGCGAAGGTTCCCGCTTTGGGGGAGCAGTACTTC.

This clonotype came up a few times. The chain couples TRBV7-8 to TRBJ2-5; D not resolved. The CDR3 covers 16 residues. V dropped 2 bases and J dropped 1 base, with 14 bases sitting between them. CDR1 is SGHVS, CDR2 FQNEAQ, per germline. CDR3 protein: CASSLQIQRLQETQYF. CDR3 bases: TGTGCCAGCAGCTTACAGATTCAGAGGCTCCAAGAGACCCAGTACTTC.

This clonotype has a count of ten or more. V gene TRBV5-6 combines with J gene TRBJ2-6; 7 bases line up with TRBD1. With 4 bases clipped from V and 0 bases from J, the junction kept 7 bases outside the gene matches. The CDR3 covers 17 residues. CDR1 and CDR2 from the germline V gene are SGHDT and YYEEEE. The CDR3, as DNA: TGTGCCAGCAGCCCCTTTCACAGGGGCTCTGGGGCCAACGTCCTGACTTTC. It yields the protein CASSPFHRGSGANVLTF.